Below are 21 T cell receptor beta chains sequenced from a single sample in a study of CD8+ T cells in alopecia areata. As to treatment: oral pan-JAK inhibitor, 5-10 mg twice daily. RNA extraction was followed by reverse transcription into cDNA, which acted as the sequencing template. Sequencing was performed with immunoSEQ multiplex PCR; in TCRdb, only in-frame clones are kept and a portion is missing. The sample records over 150,000 clones, roughly three fifths being singletons. Specimen: CD4+ T cells sorted from blood, collected at week 4, from a patient treated with tofacitinib. The receptors shown here come from a human donor with alopecia areata.

Note on this clone: The sample contains more than one DNA sequence encoding this CDR3. The chain links TRBV30 to TRBJ2-1, with no clear D. The CDR3 is 11 residues long. CDR1 is GTSNPN, CDR2 SVGIG, per germline (reference sequence). Trimming pared 3 bases from V and 4 bases from J, leaving 4 bases between. The CDR3 DNA reads as TGTGCCTGGAGCCTTTACAATGAGCAGTTCTTC. Its protein product is CAWSLYNEQFF.

The CDR3 reads CASSPRERAEAFF. Written as DNA, the CDR3 is TGTGCCAGCAGCCCTCGGGAGAGAGCTGAAGCTTTCTTT. The J gene is TRBJ1-1, the V gene TRBV14; no firm D call. Trimming took off 4 bases at V and 6 bases at J, with 12 bases between the two ends. The CDR3 sequence is 13 residues long. Germline V lookup: CDR1 SGHDN, CDR2 FVKESK.

The gene calls are TRBV7-7 and TRBJ2-7, with a possible D match to TRBD2 (5 bases). Germline CDR1 and CDR2: SSHAT and FNYEAQ (reference sequence). Trimming stripped 1 base from V and 6 bases from J, with 7 bases between. CDR3 length equals 12 residues. CDR3 nucleotides: TGTGCCAGCAGCTTAGATGGAGGCGAGCAGTACTTC. Encoded protein: CASSLDGGEQYF.

This chain joins TRBV7-2 and TRBJ1-4; D remains ambiguous. The germline V and J ends were trimmed by 10 bases and 7 bases, with 7 bases remaining between them. The CDR3 sequence is 10 residues long. The germline gives CDR1 SGHTA, CDR2 FQGNSA. Written as DNA, the CDR3 is TGTGCCACCGACTCTGAAAAACTGTTTTTT. Translating it yields CATDSEKLFF.

V gene TRBV29-1 combines with J gene TRBJ1-3; the D is unclear. This CDR3 region has 14 residues. The germline V gene has CDR1 SQVTM and CDR2 ANQGSEA. The germline V and J ends were trimmed by 4 bases and 2 bases, with 12 bases remaining between them. This CDR3 reads CSVAPRQTGNTIYF. CDR3 DNA sequence: TGCAGCGTTGCCCCACGCCAGACTGGAAACACCATATATTTT.

This clone was observed once. The chain is built from TRBV7-9 and TRBJ2-1; possible D gene TRBD2, 5 bases. The CDR3 length is 16 residues. Deletions cut 2 bases from V and 4 bases from J, with 15 bases between. CDR1 is SEHNR, CDR2 FQNEAQ, per germline (reference sequence). CDR3 DNA: TGTGCCAGCAGCTTAAAGGGTCAACTAGTTTACAATGAGCAGTTCTTC. Residues: CASSLKGQLVYNEQFF. Combining the CDR3 with reference TRBV7-9 and TRBJ2-1 gives the whole variable domain DTGVSQNPRHKITKRGQNVTFRCDPISEHNRLYWYRQTLGQGPEFLTYFQNEAQLEKSRLLSDRFSAERPKGSFSTLEIQRTEQGDSAMYLCASSLKGQLVYNEQFFGPGTRLTVL.

The chain recombines TRBV2 with TRBJ2-1; D remains unclear. In germline, CDR1 is SNHLY, CDR2 FYNNEI. This CDR3 spans 13 amino acids. V gave up 7 bases and J gave up 9 bases, with 16 bases separating them. The CDR3 here is CASTLRLGPEQFF. CDR3 sequence (DNA): TGTGCCAGCACCCTCCGCCTGGGTCCTGAGCAGTTCTTC.

In this sample, this clone turned up a few times. The chain has TRBV6-5 and TRBJ1-5; D is perhaps TRBD1 (6 bases). V was trimmed by 5 bases and J by 4 bases, leaving 9 bases between them. The CDR3 contains 13 residues. Per germline, CDR1 MNHEY and CDR2 SVGAGI. The CDR3 is CASSIDRNQPQHF. The CDR3 DNA reads as TGTGCCAGCAGTATAGACAGGAATCAGCCCCAGCATTTT.

The genes are TRBV28 and TRBJ2-7; D is unclear. The ends were cut back, 8 bases at V and 3 bases at J, with 14 bases in the middle. Germline lookup yields CDR1 MDHEN and CDR2 SYDVKM. This CDR3 contains 13 residues. This chain's CDR3 is CASGARYIYEQYF. The CDR3 DNA sequence: TGTGCCAGCGGCGCGCGGTATATCTACGAGCAGTACTTC.

The gene calls are TRBV27 and TRBJ2-2; 13 nucleotides match TRBD2. This CDR3 contains 16 residues. Germline CDR1 MNHEY, CDR2 SMNVEV (reference sequence). V lost 6 bases, J lost 5 bases, and 6 bases stayed unmatched. The CDR3 region has the DNA TGTGCCAGCAGCTATCGACTAGCGGGAGGTACCGGGGAGCTGTTTTTT. This gives the protein CASSYRLAGGTGELFF.

This CDR3 is CSAEEQFF. CDR3 nucleotides: TGCAGTGCTGAAGAGCAGTTCTTC. The rearrangement uses TRBV20-1 and TRBJ2-1; D remains unclear. This CDR3 is built from 8 residues. The ends were cut back, 5 bases at V and 10 bases at J, with 3 bases in the middle. The germline CDR1 and CDR2 sequences are DFQATT and SNEGSKA (reference sequence).

CDR3 loop: CASSLRETGGYEQYF. DNA for the CDR3: TGTGCCAGCAGCTTAAGGGAGACCGGAGGTTACGAGCAGTACTTC. The rearrangement joins TRBV7-2 to TRBJ2-7; the D gene is possibly TRBD2 (5 bases). The CDR3 contains 15 residues. Trimming shortened V by 2 bases and J by 4 bases, and 15 bases separated the two germline ends. Germline V gene data show CDR1 as SGHTA and CDR2 as FQGNSA.

This chain uses TRBV5-1 with TRBJ2-7; TRBD1 is a possible D gene (6 bases). V lost 4 bases and J 2 bases, leaving 13 bases between the germline ends. The CDR3 totals 14 residues. Looked up from germline, CDR1 is SGHRS and CDR2 is YFSETQ. The CDR3 sequence: CASSVNQGPYEQYF. In DNA, the CDR3 is TGCGCCAGCAGCGTAAATCAGGGGCCCTACGAGCAGTACTTC. Full variable domain (rest looked up from reference TRBV5-1 and TRBJ2-7): KAGVTQTPRYLIKTRGQQVTLSCSPISGHRSVSWYQQTPGQGLQFLFEYFSETQRNKGNFPGRFSGRQFSNSRSEMNVSTLELGDSALYLCASSVNQGPYEQYFGPGTRLTVT.

V usage is TRBV5-1 and J usage is TRBJ2-7; D is ambiguous. V lost 4 bases and J 9 bases, leaving 20 bases between the germline ends. The germline CDR1 and CDR2 sequences are SGHRS and YFSETQ. The CDR3 is made up of 14 amino acids. CDR3 region: CASSEKGRGWGQYF. The CDR3 DNA is TGCGCCAGCAGCGAGAAGGGCCGAGGTTGGGGGCAGTACTTC. The full variable domain, its missing parts supplied by reference TRBV5-1 and TRBJ2-7, is KAGVTQTPRYLIKTRGQQVTLSCSPISGHRSVSWYQQTPGQGLQFLFEYFSETQRNKGNFPGRFSGRQFSNSRSEMNVSTLELGDSALYLCASSEKGRGWGQYFGPGTRLTVT.

This clone was detected a few times. This chain links TRBV7-2 with TRBJ2-3; 9 bases line up with TRBD2. The CDR3 has 15 amino acids. Germline CDR1 SGHTA, CDR2 FQGNSA. The V and J ends lost 5 bases and 3 bases, in that order; junction bases with no gene match: 6. In DNA, the CDR3 is TGTGCCAGCAGCCCACTAGCGGGTTCTACAGATACGCAGTATTTT. Translating it yields CASSPLAGSTDTQYF. Full variable domain (rest looked up from reference TRBV7-2 and TRBJ2-3): GAGVSQSPSNKVTEKGKDVELRCDPISGHTALYWYRQSLGQGLEFLIYFQGNSAPDKSGLPSDRFSAERTGGSVSTLTIQRTQQEDSAVYLCASSPLAGSTDTQYFGPGTRLTVL.

This clone was seen a few times. The CDR3 reads CASSFLAKNIQYF. The CDR3 region has the DNA TGTGCCAGCAGTTTTCTAGCCAAAAACATTCAGTACTTC. The gene calls are TRBV27 and TRBJ2-4; no firm D call. The germline CDR1 and CDR2 sequences are MNHEY and SMNVEV (reference sequence). V dropped 3 bases and J dropped 0 bases, with 3 bases sitting between them. The CDR3 length is 13 residues.

Concerning this clone itself: Other DNA sequences in the same sample also yield this CDR3. The V gene is TRBV30, the J gene TRBJ2-3; D remains unclear. Trimming took 2 bases from V and 0 from J, leaving 3 bases between them. The germline V gene encodes CDR1 GTSNPN and CDR2 SVGIG (reference sequence). The CDR3 is made up of 12 amino acids. CDR3 nucleotides: TGTGCCTGGAGTACTAGCACAGATACGCAGTATTTT. It translates to CAWSTSTDTQYF.

The V and J genes are TRBV7-6 and TRBJ1-5; D gene ambiguous. Germline CDR1 SGHVS, CDR2 FNYEAQ. V dropped 8 bases and J dropped 0 bases, with 11 bases sitting between them. This CDR3 comprises 14 residues. The CDR3 nucleotides read TGTGCCAGCTCGCCTGCTGGTAGCAATCAGCCCCAGCATTTT. It yields the protein CASSPAGSNQPQHF.

The J gene is TRBJ2-3, the V gene TRBV27; D unclear. V shed 6 bases and J shed 5 bases, with 9 bases lying between them. Germline CDR1 and CDR2: MNHEY and SMNVEV (reference sequence). This CDR3 has 12 residues. CDR3 region: CASSWGGDTQYF. In DNA, the CDR3 is TGTGCCAGCAGCTGGGGTGGAGATACGCAGTATTTT.

The V and J genes are TRBV29-1 and TRBJ2-3; TRBD1 or TRBD2 may be the D gene (5 bases each). V was pared by 3 bases and J by 5 bases, with 9 bases between. CDR3 length equals 12 residues. Germline V gene sequence: CDR1 SQVTM, CDR2 ANQGSEA. CDR3 coding DNA: TGCAGCGTTGATGGGACCAAAGATACGCAGTATTTT. Translated, it gives CSVDGTKDTQYF.

J is TRBJ2-1 and V is TRBV30; D is perhaps TRBD2 (6 bases). The CDR3 covers 17 residues. V lost 0 bases and J lost 4, with 19 bases in between. Per germline, CDR1 GTSNPN and CDR2 SVGIG (reference sequence). CDR3 protein: CAWSVGVGTGDYNEQFF. The DNA for the CDR3 is TGTGCCTGGAGTGTTGGCGTCGGGACTGGAGATTACAATGAGCAGTTCTTC.